The clone carrying this T cell receptor beta chain was observed a single time. Described treatment: 15 to 20 received Ad26.COV2.S at low or high dose, single or two shots; a few received placebo; per-sample allocation not given. Collection of the samples took place on day 63 after the first injection of vaccine or placebo. The sample comes from a study of Ad26.COV2.S vaccination and SARS-CoV-2 variants. The CDR3 consists of 15 residues. Germline CDR1 reads SGHRS; CDR2 reads YFSETQ. Unmatched junction bases numbered 6, after V lost 0 bases and J lost 4 bases. TCRdb's table, derived via immunoSEQ multiplex PCR, lists solely in-frame clones and lacks some. The repertoire holds more than 300,000 clones, with 88% as singletons.

The source of this sequence is a person between 18 and 65 years old who received the Ad26.COV2.S COVID-19 vaccine or a placebo. This chain links TRBV5-1 with TRBJ1-1, with 7 bases matching TRBD1. The sequenced sample was peripheral blood, obtained in a trial of Ad26.COV2.S vaccine versus placebo. CDR3 in amino acids: CASSLVAGGGTEAFF. Written as DNA, the CDR3 is TGCGCCAGCAGCTTGGTGGCAGGGGGAGGCACTGAAGCTTTCTTT.